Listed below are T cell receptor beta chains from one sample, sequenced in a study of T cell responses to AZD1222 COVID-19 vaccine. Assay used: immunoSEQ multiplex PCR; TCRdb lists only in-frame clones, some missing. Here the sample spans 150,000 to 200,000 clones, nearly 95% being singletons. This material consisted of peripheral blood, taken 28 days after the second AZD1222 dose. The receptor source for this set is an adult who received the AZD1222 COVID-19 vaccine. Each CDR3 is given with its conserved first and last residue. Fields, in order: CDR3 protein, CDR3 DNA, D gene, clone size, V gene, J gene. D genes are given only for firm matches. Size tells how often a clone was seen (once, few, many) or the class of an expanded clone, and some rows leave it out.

cdr3_aa: CASSPVAGVSTDTQYF; cdr3_nt: TGCGCCAGCAGCCCCGTAGCGGGAGTAAGTACAGATACGCAGTATTTT; d_call: TRBD2; clone_size: .; v_call: TRBV5-1; j_call: TRBJ2-3
cdr3_aa: CASRRAGTGESYEQYF; cdr3_nt: TGTGCCAGCAGGAGAGCTGGGACAGGGGAATCCTACGAGCAGTACTTC; d_call: .; clone_size: .; v_call: TRBV21-1; j_call: TRBJ2-7
cdr3_aa: CASSVQGENIQYF; cdr3_nt: TGTGCCAGCAGTGTACAAGGGGAAAACATTCAGTACTTC; d_call: .; clone_size: .; v_call: TRBV2; j_call: TRBJ2-4
cdr3_aa: CASSMRQYSNQPQHF; cdr3_nt: TGTGCCAGCAGTATGAGACAGTATAGCAATCAGCCCCAGCATTTT; d_call: .; clone_size: .; v_call: TRBV27; j_call: TRBJ1-5
cdr3_aa: CASMEALDGNAGRGYTF; cdr3_nt: TGTGCCAGTATGGAAGCCTTAGACGGGAACGCAGGACGTGGCTACACCTTC; d_call: .; clone_size: .; v_call: TRBV19; j_call: TRBJ1-2
cdr3_aa: CATSSRSTSTDTQYF; cdr3_nt: TGTGCCACCAGCAGTAGGTCTACTAGCACAGATACGCAGTATTTT; d_call: .; clone_size: once; v_call: TRBV15; j_call: TRBJ2-3
cdr3_aa: CASSVSGQGDYEQYF; cdr3_nt: TGTGCCAGCAGCGTTTCGGGACAGGGAGACTACGAGCAGTACTTC; d_call: TRBD1; clone_size: .; v_call: TRBV9; j_call: TRBJ2-7
cdr3_aa: CASSFSRGWGNSPLHF; cdr3_nt: TGTGCCAGCAGTTTCTCCAGGGGGTGGGGTAATTCACCCCTCCACTTT; d_call: TRBD1; clone_size: once; v_call: TRBV27; j_call: TRBJ1-6
cdr3_aa: CASSRGTVGPNTEAFF; cdr3_nt: TGTGCCAGCAGCCGGGGGACAGTTGGGCCAAACACTGAAGCTTTCTTT; d_call: TRBD1; clone_size: .; v_call: TRBV7-9; j_call: TRBJ1-1
cdr3_aa: CASSATDYGYTF; cdr3_nt: TGTGCCAGCAGTGCGACGGACTATGGCTACACCTTC; d_call: .; clone_size: .; v_call: TRBV28; j_call: TRBJ1-2
cdr3_aa: CASSIDHGGTPNEQFF; cdr3_nt: TGTGCCAGTAGTATAGATCACGGCGGGACCCCCAATGAGCAGTTCTTC; d_call: .; clone_size: .; v_call: TRBV19; j_call: TRBJ2-1
cdr3_aa: CASSLVSPGFSSWVNYGYTF; cdr3_nt: TGTGCCAGCAGCTTAGTCTCTCCCGGGTTCTCTTCGTGGGTCAACTATGGCTACACCTTC; d_call: .; clone_size: .; v_call: TRBV11-3; j_call: TRBJ1-2
cdr3_aa: CASKLSRPYEQYF; cdr3_nt: TGTGCCAGCAAATTAAGCCGTCCCTACGAGCAGTACTTC; d_call: .; clone_size: .; v_call: TRBV27; j_call: TRBJ2-7
cdr3_aa: CASSPTAGNSPLHF; cdr3_nt: TGTGCCAGCTCACCGACAGCGGGAAATTCACCCCTCCACTTT; d_call: .; clone_size: once; v_call: TRBV18; j_call: TRBJ1-6
cdr3_aa: CASSQDRGQVYNEQFF; cdr3_nt: TGTGCCAGCAGCCAAGATCGGGGACAGGTATACAATGAGCAGTTCTTC; d_call: TRBD1; clone_size: .; v_call: TRBV14; j_call: TRBJ2-1
cdr3_aa: CASSPGAWADTQYF; cdr3_nt: TGCGCCAGCAGCCCGGGGGCATGGGCAGATACGCAGTATTTT; d_call: .; clone_size: once; v_call: TRBV4-1; j_call: TRBJ2-3
cdr3_aa: CASSLKASYNTEAFF; cdr3_nt: TGTGCCAGCAGCTTAAAGGCCAGCTATAACACTGAAGCTTTCTTT; d_call: .; clone_size: .; v_call: TRBV11-2; j_call: TRBJ1-1
cdr3_aa: CASSSGVNTGELFF; cdr3_nt: TGTGCCAGCTCATCAGGGGTGAACACCGGGGAGCTGTTTTTT; d_call: .; clone_size: .; v_call: TRBV18; j_call: TRBJ2-2
cdr3_aa: CASSGRTSGRAEVGLETQYF; cdr3_nt: TGCGCCAGCAGCGGGAGGACTAGCGGGAGGGCCGAGGTGGGACTAGAGACCCAGTACTTC; d_call: TRBD2; clone_size: once; v_call: TRBV5-1; j_call: TRBJ2-5
cdr3_aa: CASSRDRIPNTEAFF; cdr3_nt: TGCGCCAGCAGCCGGGACAGGATACCGAACACTGAAGCTTTCTTT; d_call: TRBD1; clone_size: .; v_call: TRBV5-1; j_call: TRBJ1-1
cdr3_aa: CASSWPGLAGRNTGELFF; cdr3_nt: TGCGCCAGCAGCTGGCCGGGACTAGCGGGACGGAACACCGGGGAGCTGTTTTTT; d_call: TRBD2; clone_size: .; v_call: TRBV5-1; j_call: TRBJ2-2
cdr3_aa: CASSRDGREQYF; cdr3_nt: TGTGCCAGCAGCCGAGATGGGCGGGAGCAGTACTTC; d_call: .; clone_size: .; v_call: TRBV6-5; j_call: TRBJ2-7
cdr3_aa: CASSPGQGEAAIYF; cdr3_nt: TGTGCCAGCAGCCCGGGACAGGGGGAAGCGGCCATATATTTT; d_call: TRBD1; clone_size: .; v_call: TRBV7-3; j_call: TRBJ1-3
cdr3_aa: CASSIAGAQEVGNEKLFF; cdr3_nt: TGTGCCAGTAGTATCGCAGGGGCCCAAGAAGTCGGTAATGAAAAACTGTTTTTT; d_call: .; clone_size: .; v_call: TRBV19; j_call: TRBJ1-4
cdr3_aa: CASSFGQGYNEQFF; cdr3_nt: TGCGCCAGCAGCTTCGGACAGGGCTACAATGAGCAGTTCTTC; d_call: TRBD1; clone_size: .; v_call: TRBV5-1; j_call: TRBJ2-1
cdr3_aa: CASNGGQGSWGPQHF; cdr3_nt: TGTGCCAGCAACGGGGGACAGGGAAGCTGGGGACCCCAGCATTTT; d_call: TRBD1; clone_size: .; v_call: TRBV5-8; j_call: TRBJ1-5
cdr3_aa: CASSYPQNTEAFF; cdr3_nt: TGTGCCAGCAGTTACCCACAGAACACTGAAGCTTTCTTT; d_call: .; clone_size: .; v_call: TRBV6-5; j_call: TRBJ1-1
cdr3_aa: CASSPQGGYGYTF; cdr3_nt: TGTGCCAGCAGTCCACAGGGAGGCTATGGCTACACCTTC; d_call: .; clone_size: .; v_call: TRBV27; j_call: TRBJ1-2
cdr3_aa: CASRYLWGAVQPQHF; cdr3_nt: TGTGCCAGCAGATACTTATGGGGGGCAGTTCAGCCCCAGCATTTT; d_call: .; clone_size: .; v_call: TRBV6-5; j_call: TRBJ1-5
cdr3_aa: CASSHSAGTSGANIQYF; cdr3_nt: TGCGCCAGCAGCCACTCTGCCGGGACTAGCGGGGCAAACATTCAGTACTTC; d_call: TRBD2; clone_size: .; v_call: TRBV4-1; j_call: TRBJ2-4
cdr3_aa: CASRPYSDPGGKLFF; cdr3_nt: TGTGCCAGTAGGCCCTACAGCGACCCAGGAGGAAAACTGTTTTTT; d_call: .; clone_size: .; v_call: TRBV19; j_call: TRBJ1-4
cdr3_aa: CASSQGPRGRGNTGELFF; cdr3_nt: TGTGCCAGCAGCCAAGGTCCCAGGGGGCGGGGGAACACCGGGGAGCTGTTTTTT; d_call: TRBD1; clone_size: .; v_call: TRBV3-1/TRBV3-2; j_call: TRBJ2-2
cdr3_aa: CASSPRQGGTGELFF; cdr3_nt: TGTGCCAGCTCACCCCGACAGGGGGGTACCGGGGAGCTGTTTTTT; d_call: TRBD1; clone_size: .; v_call: TRBV18; j_call: TRBJ2-2
cdr3_aa: CAISSRQGDTEAFF; cdr3_nt: TGTGCCATCAGTTCCAGACAGGGGGACACTGAAGCTTTCTTT; d_call: TRBD1; clone_size: .; v_call: TRBV10-3; j_call: TRBJ1-1
cdr3_aa: CASSLPTSGGYEQYF; cdr3_nt: TGTGCCAGCAGCTTGCCAACTAGCGGGGGTTACGAGCAGTACTTC; d_call: TRBD2; clone_size: .; v_call: TRBV5-6; j_call: TRBJ2-7
cdr3_aa: CASSPGTGGNYGYTF; cdr3_nt: TGTGCCAGCAGCCCTGGGACAGGGGGTAACTATGGCTACACCTTC; d_call: TRBD1; clone_size: .; v_call: TRBV7-3; j_call: TRBJ1-2